This T cell receptor (beta chain) was sequenced during a study of blood T cell repertoires in COVID-19 (dated by TCRdb to about 2020). Regarding the study in general: Collaborator samples came from the United States, Italy and Spain and covered acute and convalescent phases of COVID-19. The material from the prospective study consisted of cDNA or gDNA derived from T cells, B-cell-depleted T cells, or PBMCs. Where available, HLA class I and class II types were obtained from metadata supplied by the sample provider rather than from assay-based typing. Nearly every sample came with metadata listing a de-identified subject ID, COVID-19 status, age in years and sex. The repertoires were made available in a free public database intended to serve as a resource for research on the immune response to SARS-CoV-2. The samples were drawn from two sources: the first 160 participants of the ongoing ImmuneRACE study, and over 1,000 subjects contributed by 6 global collaborators. Deeply sampled blood TCRbeta repertoires from subjects exposed to, actively infected with, or recovered from COVID-19 were included in the dataset.

Per the germline V gene, SGHTA is the CDR1 and FQGNSA is the CDR2. V sheds 4 bases and J sheds 2 bases, leaving 9 bases between their ends. From its cysteine to its phenylalanine, the CDR3 spans 13 amino acids. Left in the record is the CDR3 DNA by itself, 39 bases read in frame from the first base. This clone turned up a few times. Its antigen remains unidentified. Per-nucleotide qualities are absent, and no much larger clonotype sits a single base away. In Seattle, one collaborating source enrolled patients while the infection was active and tracked those patients longitudinally over the course of disease. Each collaborating institution followed its own protocols to collect whole blood in K2EDTA tubes. Collaborator samples were shipped for TCRbeta analysis as frozen whole blood, isolated PBMCs, or DNA extracted from either sample type. The paper as a whole reports these results and caveats: The amount of clinical and demographic metadata varied by source and participant and was provided uncurated.

TCRbeta CDR3 regions were amplified from genomic DNA using the immunoSEQ Assay, a bias-controlled multiplex PCR. On the study's bioinformatics: Within the assay, amplification of reference gene primers was used to estimate how many nucleated cells each sample contained. Sequence reads were collapsed and filtered to measure the absolute abundance of every unique TCRbeta CDR3 rearrangement. For each sample, productive Simpson clonality was calculated as the square root of Simpson's diversity index across productive rearrangements. The source is immuneACCESS, and TCRdb retained only in-frame sequences with V and J called. Part of the clones is not carried over; for the studies checked, unresolved V genes explain less than half of this, and the remainder is unexplained. The DNA gave D and trimming, while V, J and clone size come from that table. Across this sample there are tens of thousands of clones, with about four fifths seen only once. The ten largest make up about 5.7% of the sample.

The chain couples TRBV7-2 to TRBJ2-7; a weak D assignment points to TRBD2 (6 bases agree). This receptor was obtained from a man between 65 and 80 years old with COVID-19, enrolled during active disease. Sequencing input: peripheral blood. CDR3 loop: CASSSRGTYEQYF. The DNA sequence reads TGTGCCAGCAGCTCGCGGGGCACCTACGAGCAGTACTTC.